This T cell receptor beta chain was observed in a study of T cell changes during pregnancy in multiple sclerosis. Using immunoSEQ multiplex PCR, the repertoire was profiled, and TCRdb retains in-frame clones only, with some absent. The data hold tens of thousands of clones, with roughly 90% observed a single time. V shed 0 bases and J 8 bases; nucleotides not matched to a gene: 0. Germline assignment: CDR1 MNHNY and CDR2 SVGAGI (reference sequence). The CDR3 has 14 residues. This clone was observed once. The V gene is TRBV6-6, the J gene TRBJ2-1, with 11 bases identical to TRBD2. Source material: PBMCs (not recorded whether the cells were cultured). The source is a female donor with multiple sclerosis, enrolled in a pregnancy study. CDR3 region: CASSYSGLADEQFF. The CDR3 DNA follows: TGTGCCAGCAGTTACTCGGGACTAGCGGATGAGCAGTTCTTC.